This T cell receptor beta chain came from a study of shared clonotypes between healthy human individuals. The wider study: Used for every donor were three CD4 naive, three CD4 memory, two CD8 naive and one CD8 memory plate.

V was shortened by 8 bases and J by 0 bases, with 17 bases between the two germline ends. Germline values: CDR1 LNHNV, CDR2 YYDKDF (reference sequence). This CDR3 region has 16 residues. Points from the study as a whole: The study found lower generation probabilities in non-shared clonotypes than in those shared by all four donors. Sampling involved blood alone; tissue repertoires likely differ. Donor clonotype sharing was expected to depend on sequencing depth.

A note on this clone: Its antigen is not identified.

Only in-frame clones appear in the TCRdb table, and some are missing; sequencing was by immunoSEQ multiplex PCR. The sample contains some 300,000 clones, around 70% of which appear only once. The receptor's source is a man aged 25-45 years in good health. The source material was memory CD4+ T cells sorted from blood. Described subset: CD45RA-negative fraction. The chain carries TRBV15 and TRBJ2-1; tentative D call: TRBD2 (7 bases). The chain's CDR3 is CATAPGGRASYNEQFF. Written as DNA, the CDR3 is TGTGCCACCGCCCCCGGGGGGCGGGCCTCCTACAATGAGCAGTTCTTC. Filled out from reference TRBV15 and TRBJ2-1, the complete variable domain reads DAMVIQNPRYQVTQFGKPVTLSCSQTLNHNVMYWYQQKSSQAPKLLFHYYDKDFNNEADTPDNFQSRRPNTSFCFLDIRSPGLGDTAMYLCATAPGGRASYNEQFFGPGTRLTVL.